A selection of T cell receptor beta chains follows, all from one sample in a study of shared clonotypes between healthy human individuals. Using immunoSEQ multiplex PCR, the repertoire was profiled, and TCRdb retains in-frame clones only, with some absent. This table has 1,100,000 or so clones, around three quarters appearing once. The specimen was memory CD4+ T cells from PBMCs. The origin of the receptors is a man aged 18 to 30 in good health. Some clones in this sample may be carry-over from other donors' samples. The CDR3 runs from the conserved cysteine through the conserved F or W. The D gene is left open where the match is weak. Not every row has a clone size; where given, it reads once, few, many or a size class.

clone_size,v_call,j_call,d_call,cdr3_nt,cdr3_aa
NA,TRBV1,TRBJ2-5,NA,TGCACCAGCACCGGACCTCCGGGAACCGAGACCCAGTACTTC,CTSTGPPGTETQYF
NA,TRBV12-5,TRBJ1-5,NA,TGTGCTAGTGGTTTGGCGAATTTCGGCAATCAGCCCCAGCATTTT,CASGLANFGNQPQHF
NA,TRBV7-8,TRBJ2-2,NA,TGTGCCAGCAGCTTAGCGTTGGGGCAGGTGACCACCGGGGAGCTGTTTTTT,CASSLALGQVTTGELFF
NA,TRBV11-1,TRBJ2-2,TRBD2,TGTGCCAGCAGCTTTGGCGGGAGGGGGACCGGGGAGCTGTTTTTT,CASSFGGRGTGELFF
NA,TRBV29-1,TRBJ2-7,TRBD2,TGCAGCGTTGCATTAGCGGGAGCAAAGCAGTACTTC,CSVALAGAKQYF
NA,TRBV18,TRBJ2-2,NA,TGTGCCAGCTCCCCAGCGACGGAAAACACCGGGGAGCTGTTTTTT,CASSPATENTGELFF
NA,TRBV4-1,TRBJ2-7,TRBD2,TGCGCCAGCAGCCAACTCCTAAGGACTAGCGGCTACGAGCAGTACTTC,CASSQLLRTSGYEQYF
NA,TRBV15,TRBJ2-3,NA,TGTGCCACCAGCTGGACCGTGGATACGCAGTATTTT,CATSWTVDTQYF
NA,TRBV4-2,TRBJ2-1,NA,TGTGCCAGCAGCCAAGAACTAGTTCGTGAGCAGTTCTTC,CASSQELVREQFF
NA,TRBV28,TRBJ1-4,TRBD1,TGTGCCAGCCACCGGGACAGACAAAATGAAAAACTGTTTTTT,CASHRDRQNEKLFF
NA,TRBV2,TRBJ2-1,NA,TGTGCCAGCACCAGGGGGGGAGGCTCCTACAATGAGCAGTTCTTC,CASTRGGGSYNEQFF
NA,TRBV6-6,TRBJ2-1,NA,TGTGCCAGCAATCTGGACAGTTACAATGAGCAGTTCTTC,CASNLDSYNEQFF
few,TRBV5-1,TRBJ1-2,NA,TGCGCCAGCAGCATCGGCCCTACGAGGGATGGCTACACCTTC,CASSIGPTRDGYTF
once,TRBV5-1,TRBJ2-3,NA,TGCGCCAGCAGCTTGTATTCGGCGGGCGGAATGGATACGCAGTATTTT,CASSLYSAGGMDTQYF
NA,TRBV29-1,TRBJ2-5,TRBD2,TGCAGCGTTTGGGCTAGCGGGAGGCCTCGCCAAGAGACCCAGTACTTC,CSVWASGRPRQETQYF
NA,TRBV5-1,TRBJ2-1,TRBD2,TGCGCCAGCAGCTCCTCCGAGGGAGGGATCTACAATGAGCAGTTCTTC,CASSSSEGGIYNEQFF
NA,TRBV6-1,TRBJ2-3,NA,TGTGCCAGCAGTGCCCTCGGGAGCACAGATACGCAGTATTTT,CASSALGSTDTQYF
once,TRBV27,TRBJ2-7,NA,TGTGCCACACGGCGATTTGGGTTCTACGAGCAGTACTTC,CATRRFGFYEQYF
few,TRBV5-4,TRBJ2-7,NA,TGTGCCAGCAGCTTGGCCGGGCCAGGCCGGGTTTCCGAGCAGTACTTC,CASSLAGPGRVSEQYF
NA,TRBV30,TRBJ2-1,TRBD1,TGTGCCCGAAACAGGGGGACCTACAATGAGCAGTTCTTC,CARNRGTYNEQFF
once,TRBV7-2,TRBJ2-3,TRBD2,TGTGCCAGCAGCTTAGAGGCGGGAGTGACAGATACGCAGTATTTT,CASSLEAGVTDTQYF
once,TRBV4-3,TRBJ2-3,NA,TGCGCCAGCAGCCACCGCGCGTCAGATACGCAGTATTTT,CASSHRASDTQYF
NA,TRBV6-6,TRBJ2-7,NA,TGTGCCAGCAGTTACTCCCAGGGGTACGAGCAGTACTTC,CASSYSQGYEQYF
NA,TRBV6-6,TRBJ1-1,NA,TGTGCCAGCAGTCCGTTTGGAACTGAAGCTTTCTTT,CASSPFGTEAFF
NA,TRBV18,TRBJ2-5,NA,TGTGCCAGCTCACCAGGGCAACAAGAGACCCAGTACTTC,CASSPGQQETQYF
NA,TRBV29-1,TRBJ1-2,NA,TGCAGCGTTGAAGGCAGGGGAATCAACTATGGCTACACCTTC,CSVEGRGINYGYTF
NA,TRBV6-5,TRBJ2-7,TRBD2,TGTGCCAGCACGGGGGGCTACGAGCAGTACTTC,CASTGGYEQYF
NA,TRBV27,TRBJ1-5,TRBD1,TGTGCCAGCAGTGCTACAGGGGGCACAAGCAATCAGCCCCAGCATTTT,CASSATGGTSNQPQHF